This entry concerns a single TCR beta chain. Antigen unknown. Repertoires were generated with immunoSEQ multiplex PCR, while TCRdb's copy carries only in-frame clones and drops some. The profile covers some 150,000 clones, with about 93% appearing a single time and 1.5% to 1.7% taken by the ten largest. This CDR3 contains 15 residues. The germline CDR1 and CDR2 sequences are SGHTS and YDEGEE. Trimming shortened V by 4 bases and J by 0 bases, and 14 bases separated the two germline ends. The record originates from a study of CD4+ T cells in melanoma. Overall study findings and caveats: Diverse differentiation states were reported for melanoma neoantigen-specific CD4+ T cells.

The TCR was taken from a human donor with melanoma. The chain couples TRBV5-8 to TRBJ2-7, with D possibly matching TRBD1 (6 bases). In DNA, the CDR3 is TGTGCCAGCAGCGGCGGACAGTTGAGCTCCTACGAGCAGTACTTC. Protein product: CASSGGQLSSYEQYF.